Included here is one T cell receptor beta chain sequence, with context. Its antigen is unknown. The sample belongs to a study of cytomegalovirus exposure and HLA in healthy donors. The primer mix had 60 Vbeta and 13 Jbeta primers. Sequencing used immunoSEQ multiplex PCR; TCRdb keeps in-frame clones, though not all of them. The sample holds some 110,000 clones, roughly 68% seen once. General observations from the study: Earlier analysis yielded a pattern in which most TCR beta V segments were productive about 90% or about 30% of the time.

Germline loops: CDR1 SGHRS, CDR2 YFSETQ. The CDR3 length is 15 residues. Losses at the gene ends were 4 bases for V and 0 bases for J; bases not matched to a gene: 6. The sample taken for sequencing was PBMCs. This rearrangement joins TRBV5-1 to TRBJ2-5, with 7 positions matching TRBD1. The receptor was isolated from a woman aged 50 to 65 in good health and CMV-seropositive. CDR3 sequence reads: CASSDRQGHQETQYF. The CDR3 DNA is TGCGCCAGCAGCGACAGACAGGGACACCAAGAGACCCAGTACTTC.